These 27 T cell receptor beta chains were all obtained from the same sample, sequenced in a study of CD8+ T cells in alopecia areata. RNA was isolated and reverse transcribed to cDNA, the sequencing template. Profiling relied on immunoSEQ multiplex PCR, and the TCRdb table lists in-frame clones only, not all of them. The repertoire includes approximately 63,000 clones, 55% to 75% of them detected once, and approximately 19% sits in the top ten. The input for sequencing was CD8+ T cells sorted from blood, taken at week 0. The origin of the receptors is a human donor with alopecia areata.

The rearrangement joins TRBV29-1 to TRBJ2-5, with TRBD1 identical over 8 bases. J lost 1 base, V lost 3 bases, and 13 bases had no gene match. From germline, CDR1 is SQVTM and CDR2 ANQGSEA. The CDR3 extends over 17 amino acids. CDR3 loop: CSVEALFRGPPQETQYF. CDR3 sequence (DNA): TGCAGCGTTGAGGCTTTGTTCAGGGGGCCTCCCCAAGAGACCCAGTACTTC.

There are a few counts of this clone. The chain's CDR3 is CSIAKTGSQETQYF. The CDR3 nucleotides are TGCAGCATAGCAAAGACAGGCAGCCAAGAGACCCAGTACTTC. This rearrangement joins TRBV29-1 to TRBJ2-5; D is perhaps TRBD1 (6 bases). Looked up from germline, CDR1 is SQVTM and CDR2 is ANQGSEA. V lost 8 bases, J lost 1 base, and 17 bases lay in between. The CDR3 length is 14 residues.

The chain recombines TRBV5-6 with TRBJ2-1; D is uncertain. Germline V gene lookup returns CDR1 SGHDT and CDR2 YYEEEE. This CDR3 contains 14 residues. V shed 0 bases and J shed 8 bases, with 12 bases lying between them. Here the CDR3 reads CASSLEGESDEQFF. CDR3 nucleotides: TGTGCCAGCAGCTTGGAGGGTGAATCGGATGAGCAGTTCTTC.

This clone was seen a few times. This chain connects TRBV7-9 to TRBJ2-4; 9 nucleotides align to TRBD1. The CDR3 length is 15 residues. V shed 5 bases, J shed 4 bases, and the junction held 6 bases outside the gene matches. Germline V lookup: CDR1 SEHNR, CDR2 FQNEAQ (reference sequence). This chain's CDR3 is CASSPPDRGKNIQYF. The DNA of the CDR3 is TGTGCCAGCAGCCCCCCGGACAGGGGTAAAAACATTCAGTACTTC.

CDR3 coding DNA: TGTGCCAGCAGCAGAGGGGATCGGGAGACCCAGTACTTC. Translating it yields CASSRGDRETQYF. V usage is TRBV21-1 and J usage is TRBJ2-5. TRBV21-1 is annotated as a pseudogene. The CDR3 sequence is 13 residues long.

The gene calls are TRBV10-3 and TRBJ2-1; D tentatively fits TRBD1 or TRBD2 (5 bases each). This CDR3 comprises 13 residues. Between the trimmed V and J ends, which lost 10 bases and 5 bases, there was a span of 15 bases. Germline V lookup: CDR1 ENHRY, CDR2 SYGVKD. CDR3 in amino acids: CATRSVGDNEQFF. In nucleotides, the CDR3 is TGTGCCACCAGGAGCGTGGGGGACAATGAGCAGTTCTTC.

This chain connects TRBV13 to TRBJ1-1; D is perhaps TRBD1 (5 bases). This CDR3 has 13 residues. V was clipped by 2 bases and J by 3 bases, with 7 bases between them. CDR1 PRHDT and CDR2 FYEKMQ come from the germline V gene (reference sequence). This CDR3 is CASSLLGDTEAFF. For the CDR3, the DNA is TGTGCCAGCAGCTTATTGGGGGACACTGAAGCTTTCTTT.

This clone was observed a few times. V and J are TRBV10-3 and TRBJ2-1, with D unclear. This CDR3 has 15 amino acids. V was cut by 5 bases and J by 5 bases, with 16 bases left in between. Germline V gives CDR1 ENHRY, CDR2 SYGVKD. The CDR3 loop reads CAISNALPNHNEQFF. CDR3 DNA sequence: TGTGCCATCAGTAACGCCCTACCTAATCACAATGAGCAGTTCTTC.

This clone has a single count. This chain joins TRBV7-2 and TRBJ2-5, with unresolved D. The CDR3 consists of 16 residues. Germline V gene sequence: CDR1 SGHTA, CDR2 FQGNSA. Trimming took off 0 bases at V and 2 bases at J, with 13 bases between the two ends. CDR3 amino acids: CASSLALTLTQETQYF. CDR3 bases: TGTGCCAGCAGCTTAGCCCTTACCCTTACTCAAGAGACCCAGTACTTC.

This sequence joins TRBV18 and TRBJ2-1; TRBD1 matches 10 bases. V trimming: 6 bases; J trimming: 7 bases; junction bases outside the gene matches: 9. This CDR3 has 15 amino acids. The germline V gene encodes CDR1 KGHSH and CDR2 LQKENI. The CDR3, as DNA: TGTGCCAGCTCCCCCGGGACAGGGGTCCTAAATGAGCAGTTCTTC. The encoded protein is CASSPGTGVLNEQFF.

This clone was seen a handful of times. V gene TRBV6-1 combines with J gene TRBJ1-1; D is unclear. The CDR3 length is 11 residues. Germline CDR1 MNHNS, CDR2 SASEGT. V shed 8 bases and J shed 8 bases, with 12 bases lying between them. CDR3 sequence (DNA): TGTGCCAGCCCCGGCCCGGGGGAAGCTTTCTTT. Its protein is CASPGPGEAFF.

In this sample, this clone turned up once. V is TRBV18 and J is TRBJ2-5, with D possibly being TRBD1 (6 bases). Germline CDR1 reads KGHSH; CDR2 reads LQKENI. V was cut by 5 bases and J by 2 bases, with 12 bases left in between. The CDR3 sequence is 14 residues long. The CDR3 bases are TGTGCCAGCTCAGCAACAGGGCTACAAGAGACCCAGTACTTC. This encodes CASSATGLQETQYF.

A single count supports this clone. The CDR3 DNA sequence: TGTGCCACCAGCAGCGAGGGGGGGAATCAGCCCCAGCATTTT. The encoded protein is CATSSEGGNQPQHF. V is TRBV15 and J is TRBJ1-5; D perhaps matches TRBD1 (6 bases). Germline assignment: CDR1 LNHNV and CDR2 YYDKDF (reference sequence). Trimming removed 3 bases from V and 4 bases from J, with 10 bases in between. This CDR3 has 14 amino acids.

This chain joins TRBV7-9 and TRBJ2-5; D gene uncertain. With 6 bases removed from V and 2 bases from J, the gap between germline ends came to 10 bases. CDR3 size: 13 residues. CDR1 SEHNR and CDR2 FQNEAQ come from the germline V gene (reference sequence). The CDR3 here is CASRSLIQETQYF. The DNA of the CDR3 is TGTGCCAGCAGGAGTCTGATACAAGAGACCCAGTACTTC.

This clone was observed a handful of times. This sequence joins TRBV5-1 and TRBJ2-1, with unresolved D. The CDR3 has 15 residues. CDR1 and CDR2 (germline): SGHRS, YFSETQ. Between the trimmed V and J ends, which lost 0 bases and 5 bases, there was a span of 12 bases. This CDR3 reads CASSLAWERDNEQFF. The CDR3 nucleotides read TGCGCCAGCAGCTTGGCCTGGGAACGGGACAATGAGCAGTTCTTC.

V is TRBV30 and J is TRBJ2-2; D unresolved. The CDR3 sequence is 13 residues long. Germline loops: CDR1 GTSNPN, CDR2 SVGIG (reference sequence). V gave up 4 bases and J gave up 1 base, with 7 bases separating them. CDR3 region: CAWIHLNTGELFF. In nucleotides, the CDR3 is TGTGCCTGGATTCATCTGAACACCGGGGAGCTGTTTTTT.

This rearrangement joins TRBV15 to TRBJ2-3; D may match TRBD1 or TRBD2 (5 bases each). V lost 8 bases, J lost 5 bases, and 14 bases lay in between. Looked up from germline, CDR1 is LNHNV and CDR2 is YYDKDF (reference sequence). This CDR3 region has 13 residues. DNA for the CDR3: TGTGCCACCGGGACCTCGAGGCTAGATACGCAGTATTTT. Amino acids: CATGTSRLDTQYF. Looking up the rest from reference TRBV15 and TRBJ2-3 gives the full variable domain: DAMVIQNPRYQVTQFGKPVTLSCSQTLNHNVMYWYQQKSSQAPKLLFHYYDKDFNNEADTPDNFQSRRPNTSFCFLDIRSPGLGDTAMYLCATGTSRLDTQYFGPGTRLTVL.

The J gene is TRBJ2-3, the V gene TRBV2, with D unclear. Germline CDR1 and CDR2: SNHLY and FYNNEI. The V and J ends lost 1 base and 1 base respectively, with 15 bases between them. The CDR3 spans 17 residues. As DNA, the CDR3 is TGTGCCAGCAGTGAAGGGGTGGCGGTTACGCGCACAGATACGCAGTATTTT. As protein: CASSEGVAVTRTDTQYF.

The chain has TRBV7-9 and TRBJ1-6; D gene uncertain. The CDR3 has 12 amino acids. CDR1 and CDR2 (germline): SEHNR, FQNEAQ (reference sequence). Trimming cost V 8 bases and J 7 bases, with 9 bases left between them. CDR3 nucleotides: TGTGCCAGCGGGAGGGAAAATTCACCCCTCCACTTT. Its protein is CASGRENSPLHF.

This chain joins TRBV27 and TRBJ2-1, with 10 nucleotides matching TRBD2. Germline CDR1 and CDR2: MNHEY and SMNVEV (reference sequence). Trimming removed 2 bases from V and 2 bases from J; junction bases left unmatched: 0. CDR3 length: 15 residues. The CDR3 coding sequence is TGTGCCAGCAGTTTAACTAGCGGGACCTACAATGAGCAGTTCTTC. Translating it yields CASSLTSGTYNEQFF.

The V call is TRBV10-3, the J call TRBJ2-7, with a weak D call TRBD1 (5 bases). The germline V gene has CDR1 ENHRY and CDR2 SYGVKD. The CDR3 has 14 residues. V dropped 2 bases and J dropped 1 base, with 9 bases sitting between them. CDR3 loop: CAISEQGRSYEQYF. As DNA, the CDR3 is TGTGCCATCAGTGAGCAGGGCAGGTCCTACGAGCAGTACTTC.

This clone has a handful of counts. The chain uses TRBV19 and TRBJ2-1, with no clear D. CDR3 length: 14 residues. The germline V gene encodes CDR1 LNHDA and CDR2 SQIVND (reference sequence). V lost 3 bases and J lost 1, with 7 bases in between. The DNA for the CDR3 is TGTGCCAGTAGTATCGGCAGTTCCTACAATGAGCAGTTCTTC. Protein product: CASSIGSSYNEQFF.

This chain joins TRBV6-4 and TRBJ2-3; D ambiguous. The CDR3 totals 13 residues. Deletions cut 4 bases from V and 0 bases from J, with 5 bases between. Germline lookup yields CDR1 MRHNA and CDR2 SNTAGT. As DNA, the CDR3 is TGTGCCAGCAGTGGTGGGAGCACAGATACGCAGTATTTT. Protein product: CASSGGSTDTQYF.

This CDR3 is CASSVSGSEQYF. CDR3 nucleotides: TGTGCCAGCAGTGTATCTGGGTCCGAGCAGTACTTC. This chain uses TRBV25-1 with TRBJ2-7, with D hard to call. Deletions cut 4 bases from V and 6 bases from J, with 10 bases between. The germline CDR1 and CDR2 sequences are MGHDK and SYGVNS. The CDR3 has 12 amino acids.

This clone was found a few times. CDR3 bases: TGTGCCAGCAGCTTGTTAGGGGGCACCGAGCAGTACTTC. Its translation: CASSLLGGTEQYF. The chain couples TRBV5-6 to TRBJ2-7; 7 bases line up with TRBD1. After removal of 1 base from V and 6 bases from J, the junction contained 4 bases not matched to a gene. This CDR3 contains 13 residues. Germline V gives CDR1 SGHDT, CDR2 YYEEEE. Based on the CDR3 plus reference TRBV5-6 and TRBJ2-7, the full variable domain is DAGVTQSPTHLIKTRGQQVTLRCSPKSGHDTVSWYQQALGQGPQFIFQYYEEEERQRGNFPDRFSGHQFPNYSSELNVNALLLGDSALYLCASSLLGGTEQYFGPGTRLTVT.

The V call is TRBV7-3, the J call TRBJ2-5; D may be TRBD1 (8 bases). Germline V CDR1 and CDR2: SGHTA, FQGTGA. V dropped 5 bases and J dropped 11 bases, with 18 bases sitting between them. The CDR3 is 13 amino acids. CDR3 in amino acids: CASSPPTGEGQYF. The DNA of the CDR3 is TGTGCCAGCAGCCCCCCGACAGGGGAGGGGCAGTACTTC.

The V and J genes are TRBV4-1 and TRBJ2-7; 7 nucleotides agree with TRBD1. There are 16 residues in the CDR3. Germline lookup yields CDR1 MGHRA and CDR2 YSYEKL. V shed 3 bases, J shed 0 bases, and the junction held 8 bases outside the gene matches. This CDR3 is CASSHKTGWNSYEQYF. CDR3 in DNA: TGCGCCAGCAGCCATAAGACAGGGTGGAACTCCTACGAGCAGTACTTC.